The sequence of this T cell receptor beta chain was determined in a study of blood T cell repertoires in COVID-19. Study summary: T cells, B-cell-depleted T cells, or PBMCs provided the cDNA or gDNA that served as material.

The CDR3 sequence is 13 residues long. V was pared by 1 base and J by 0 bases, with 3 bases between. Germline values: CDR1 LNHDA, CDR2 SQIVND (reference sequence). Authors' processing steps: Amplifying reference gene primers gave estimates of nucleated cell counts. Sequencing used immunoSEQ multiplex PCR; TCRdb keeps in-frame clones, though not all of them. Clonal size and the V and J genes are those of that table, whereas D and trimming came from the DNA. The sample records 450,000 or so clones, less than 95% being singletons. On this clone itself: Other DNA variants within this sample encode the same CDR3.

This receptor was identified in a man between 18 and 35 years old who had recovered from COVID-19. Input material: PBMCs or T cells enriched from blood (not recorded which). This chain uses TRBV19 with TRBJ1-1, with D hard to call. The CDR3 bases are TGTGCCAGTAGTATAGCGGTGAACACTGAAGCTTTCTTT. This encodes CASSIAVNTEAFF.